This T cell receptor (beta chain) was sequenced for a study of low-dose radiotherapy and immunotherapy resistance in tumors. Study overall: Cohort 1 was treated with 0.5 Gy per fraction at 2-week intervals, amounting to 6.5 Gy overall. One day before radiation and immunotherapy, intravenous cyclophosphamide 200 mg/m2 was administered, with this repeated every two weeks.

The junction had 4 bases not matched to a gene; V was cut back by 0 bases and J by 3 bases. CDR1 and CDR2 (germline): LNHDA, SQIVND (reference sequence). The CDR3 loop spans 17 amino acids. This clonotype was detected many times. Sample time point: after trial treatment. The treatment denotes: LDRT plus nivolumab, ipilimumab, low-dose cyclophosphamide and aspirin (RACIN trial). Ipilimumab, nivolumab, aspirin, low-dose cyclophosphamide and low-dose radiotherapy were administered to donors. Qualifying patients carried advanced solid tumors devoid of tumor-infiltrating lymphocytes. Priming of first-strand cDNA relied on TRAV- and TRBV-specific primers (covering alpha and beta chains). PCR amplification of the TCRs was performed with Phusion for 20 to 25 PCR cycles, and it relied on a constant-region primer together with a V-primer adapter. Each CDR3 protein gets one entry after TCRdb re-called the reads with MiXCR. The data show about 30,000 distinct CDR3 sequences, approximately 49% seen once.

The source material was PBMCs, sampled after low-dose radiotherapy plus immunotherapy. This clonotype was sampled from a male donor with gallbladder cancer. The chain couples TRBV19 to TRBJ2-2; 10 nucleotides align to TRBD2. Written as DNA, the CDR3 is TGTGCCAGTAGTATAGAAAGCGGGAGGGCCTACACCGGGGAGCTGTTTTTT. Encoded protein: CASSIESGRAYTGELFF.